This T cell receptor beta chain was recorded in a study of human T cells and chemical hapten exposure (dated by TCRdb to about 2021). Looking at the study overall: For sensitization, 2% DPC in acetone was applied to an approximately 2 cm by approximately 2 cm area of upper inner arm skin. Throughout the study period of around 24 weeks, patients also received therapeutic DPC doses to the scalp every week. Blood samples were taken from patients before sensitization (week 0) and then at 2, 6 and about 24 weeks after DPC sensitization. Libraries were combined into a pool for sequencing, and differences in TCR yield between samples came mainly from small differences in library volumes within the pool. Blood for TCR sequencing was provided by twenty-nine alopecia patients at one to four time points (pre-sensitization, 2, 6 and 24 weeks). This study followed changes in the peripheral blood TCR repertoire in vivo during primary and secondary sensitization of alopecia patients to the hapten diphenylcyclopropenone (DPC). The mostly female patient cohort included alopecia areata with under or over 50% scalp involvement, alopecia totalis and alopecia universalis. Patch testing on the upper back used Finn chambers containing 0.01% DPC, with scoring done after 6 days according to International Contact Dermatitis Research Group standards. Overall study results and their limits: The number of TCRs above 1 in 1000 frequency did not change with DPC sensitization; there was no evidence of global repertoire structure alterations. After repeated subsampling, changes were observed in the strength of the expansion versus patch-test correlation and in the threshold at which the correlation became significant. Because every patient had alopecia, a presumed autoimmune disease, the patients' immune response might differ from that of healthy individuals. The number of PT1 expanded TCRs positively correlated with patch test score, significant at thresholds 8, 16 and 32 but not 4. Significantly more large CDR3 similarity clusters were formed by expanded TCRs than by pre-sensitization or healthy control sets, consistent with antigen-driven responses.

There are many counts of this clonotype. Its recognized antigen is unknown. Qualities for individual bases were not recorded, and no much larger clone is one base off. The protocol used for the library was RACE. TCRdb lists the instrument as NextSeq 500. Library preparation attached unique molecular identifiers to individual cDNA molecules for quantitative, reproducible TCR counting. From each blood RNA sample, both TCR alpha and TCR beta chains were sequenced. The original pipeline was this. The median number of TCRs per sample was approximately 93,000, ranging from about 20,000 to 750,000. V, J and CDR3 annotation of the TCR reads was performed with the Decombinator software suite. For PS versus PT1 abundance plots, all samples were subsampled to the same number of TCRs (28,000). TCRs were defined as expanded if absent before sensitization and observed at least eight times at the 2-week time point. The raw public reads went through TCRdb reprocessing: fastp at Q25, MiXCR clone calling, in-frame beta chains kept. Rows matching on CDR3 protein sequence are summarized as one entry with the most common DNA and genes. These V and J calls originate from TCRdb's pipeline instead of the authors' own analysis. The sample table contains some 81,000 distinct CDR3 sequences; only one count was recorded for approximately 8% of them. The ten largest clones represent approximately 1.5% of the sample.

The time point label, as the study defines it: patch test 1, 2 weeks after DPC sensitization. The treatment or condition label for this specimen denotes: therapeutic diphenylcyclopropenone sensitization with weekly scalp DPC. At every patch-test visit, the blood draw took place before the patch test was put on. Eligible patients were aged 18 to 70, diagnosed with alopecia, deemed suitable for DPC therapy, and excluded if pregnant. Unfractionated whole blood was collected in Tempus Blood RNA tubes, and total RNA was extracted from that blood. CDR1 SGDLS and CDR2 YYNGEE are derived from the germline V gene. Trimming removed 4 bases from V and 3 bases from J; the gene matches leave 8 bases unexplained. Its CDR3 holds 15 amino acids, cysteine through phenylalanine. Only the CDR3 DNA is retained, 45 bases long and in frame from the first base.

The clonotype was recovered from a woman under 40 with alopecia areata. Some clones in this sample may be carry-over from other donors' samples. This receptor chain uses TRBV9 and TRBJ2-3, with 7 middle bases fitting TRBD1. The sample here was whole blood, taken in connection with sensitization to the hapten diphenylcyclopropenone (DPC). The sequenced DNA: TGTGCCAGCAGCACACGACAGGGAGAAACAGATACGCAGTATTTT. Translated, it gives CASSTRQGETDTQYF. The reference TRBV9 and TRBJ2-3 proteins fill in what lies around the CDR3, so the full variable domain reads DSGVTQTPKHLITATGQRVTLRCSPRSGDLSVYWYQQSLDQGLQFLIQYYNGEERAKGNILERFSAQQFPDLHSELNLSSLELGDSALYFCASSTRQGETDTQYFGPGTRLTVL.